These T cell receptor beta chains were read from a single sample in a study of CD8+CD57+ T cells in acquired aplastic anemia. TCRdb processed the reads anew with MiXCR; each CDR3 protein has one entry. The sample lists roughly 260,000 distinct CDR3 sequences; approximately 45% were seen once. Source material: sorted CD4+, CD8+, or CD8+CD57+ T cells (not recorded which) from PBMCs. Receptors were obtained from a human donor with aplastic anemia. Each CDR3 is given with its conserved first and last residue. Fields, in order: CDR3 protein, CDR3 DNA, D gene, V gene, clone size, J gene. A D gene is named only where the DNA matches it firmly. Rows give clone size only sometimes, using once, few, many, or a class for an expanded clone.

CASSQDDGTYEQCF,TGCGCCAGCAGCCAAGATGACGGAACCTACGAGCAGTGCTTC,NA,TRBV4-1,NA,TRBJ2-7
CASSEALGSGNEKLFF,TGTGCCAGCAGTGAAGCGCTGGGGAGCGGCAATGAAAAACTGTTTTTT,NA,TRBV6-1,many,TRBJ1-4
CASMIRMGGSNQPQHF,TGTGCCAGTATGATTCGGATGGGGGGCAGCAATCAGCCCCAGCATTTT,NA,TRBV19,NA,TRBJ1-5
CASGLPSRGEQYF,TGTGCTAGTGGTTTGCCGTCACGAGGCGAGCAGTACTTC,NA,TRBV12-5,many,TRBJ2-7
CASSLSVNTEAFF,TGTGCCAGTAGTCTCTCTGTGAACACTGAAGCTTTCTTT,NA,TRBV19,NA,TRBJ1-1
CSATRLVWGHPNEQFF,TGCAGTGCCACTAGACTAGTTTGGGGACACCCTAATGAGCAGTTCTTC,NA,TRBV20-1,NA,TRBJ2-1
CASSYGDSYEQYF,TGTGCCAGCAGTTACGGGGACAGCTACGAGCAGTACTTC,TRBD1,TRBV6-5,many,TRBJ2-7
CASTKAGGASGYTF,TGTGCCAGCACGAAGGCGGGGGGCGCCTCTGGCTACACCTTC,NA,TRBV6-1,NA,TRBJ1-2
CASSPGLIPNEQYF,TGTGCCAGCAGTCCGGGCCTCATCCCCAACGAGCAGTACTTC,NA,TRBV7-9,NA,TRBJ2-7
CASTPGQISYGYTF,TGTGCCAGCACTCCGGGACAGATATCCTATGGCTACACCTTC,TRBD1,TRBV2,NA,TRBJ1-2
CASRGELGYGYTF,TGTGCCAGCCGAGGGGAACTTGGCTATGGCTACACCTTC,NA,TRBV25-1,many,TRBJ1-2
CSARDPDDSGNTIYF,TGCAGTGCTAGAGATCCCGACGACTCTGGAAACACCATATATTTT,NA,TRBV20-1,many,TRBJ1-3
CASSLEQDNEQFF,TGTGCCAGCAGCTTAGAACAGGACAATGAGCAGTTCTTC,NA,TRBV13,many,TRBJ2-1
CASSPIRRRDRSYNKQFF,TGTGCCAGCAGCCCTATCCGACGGCGCGACAGATCCTACAATAAGCAGTTCTTC,NA,TRBV7-8,NA,TRBJ2-1